Listed below are T cell receptor beta chains from one sample, sequenced in a study of blood T cell repertoires in COVID-19. The assay was immunoSEQ multiplex PCR, and TCRdb's table has in-frame clones only and misses some. This sample has about 140,000 clones, with 76% found just once. Sequenced: peripheral blood. The origin of the receptors is a woman older than 75 with active or convalescent COVID-19. The CDR3 runs from the conserved cysteine through the conserved F or W. The D gene is left open where the match is weak. A row's size may be missing; if present it is once, few, many or a size class.

DNA	CDR3	V	D	size	J
TGTGCCAGCAGCGTAGGGAGCAGGGGATACACTGAAGCTTTCTTT	CASSVGSRGYTEAFF	TRBV9	NA	NA	TRBJ1-1
TGCAGCGCCGGGGGACAGGGCAGTGGCTACACCTTC	CSAGGQGSGYTF	TRBV29-1	TRBD1	NA	TRBJ1-2
TGTGCCAGCAGCCTGGTTCGGACAGGGGGATATGAGCAGTACTTC	CASSLVRTGGYEQYF	TRBV7-6	TRBD1	NA	TRBJ2-7
TGTGCCAGCAGCGTAGTACTCCAAGAGACCCAGTACTTC	CASSVVLQETQYF	TRBV9	NA	NA	TRBJ2-5
TGTGCCAGCAGTTACTCATCGGGGAGGGAAAAACTGTTTTTT	CASSYSSGREKLFF	TRBV6-5	NA	NA	TRBJ1-4
TGTGCCAGCAGCGTAGGAGAGGGTTCGTATCAGCCCCAGCATTTT	CASSVGEGSYQPQHF	TRBV9	NA	NA	TRBJ1-5
TGTGCCAGCAGCTGGACAGGGGGCGGTCAGCCCCAGCATTTT	CASSWTGGGQPQHF	TRBV7-2	TRBD1	NA	TRBJ1-5
TGTGCCAGCAGCTTGCCGGGGGGTAATGGGAATGAGCAGTTCTTC	CASSLPGGNGNEQFF	TRBV5-4	TRBD2	once	TRBJ2-1
TGTGCCAGCAGCCTAACGGGGTTCGCCGGGGTAAATTCACCCCTCCACTTT	CASSLTGFAGVNSPLHF	TRBV7-8	NA	NA	TRBJ1-6
TGTGCCAGCACCCCGACCGGACAGCGATCTTCACCCCTCCACTTT	CASTPTGQRSSPLHF	TRBV5-6	NA	NA	TRBJ1-6